This note documents a single T cell receptor beta chain sequence. The data were taken from a study of T cells in tuberculosis. Study overall: CD1B tetramers identified T cells specific for mycobacterial lipid GMM.

After thawing and overnight rest, PBMC were stained with GMM-loaded CD1B tetramer, viability dye and anti-CD3 for sorting. CD1B tetramers were loaded with Rhodococcus equi-derived C32 glucose monomycolate. Libraries were prepared by immunoSEQ multiplex PCR; TCRdb keeps only in-frame clonotypes and omits some of them. This sample has tens of thousands of clones, with roughly 90% found just once. Per germline, CDR1 LNHDA and CDR2 SQIVND (reference sequence). Deletions cut 7 bases from V and 2 bases from J, with 15 bases between. This CDR3 spans 16 amino acids. The material sequenced was CD1b-GMM tetramer-negative cells sorted from PBMCs. The TCR sequence derives from an adult woman with latent tuberculosis. V and J are TRBV19 and TRBJ2-6; TRBD1 might be the D (6 bases). CDR3 in DNA: TGTGCCAGTATCAACAGGGCGGGTCCTGGGGCCAACGTCCTGACTTTC. This encodes CASINRAGPGANVLTF.